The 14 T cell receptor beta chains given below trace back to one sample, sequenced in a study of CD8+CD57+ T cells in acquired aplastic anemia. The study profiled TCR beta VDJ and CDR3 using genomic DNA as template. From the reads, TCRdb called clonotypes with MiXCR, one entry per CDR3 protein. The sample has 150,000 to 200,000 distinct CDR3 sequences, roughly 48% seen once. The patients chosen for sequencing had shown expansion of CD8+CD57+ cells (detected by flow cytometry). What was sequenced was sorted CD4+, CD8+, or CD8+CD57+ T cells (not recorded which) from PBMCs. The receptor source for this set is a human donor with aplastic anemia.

The CDR3 loop is CASAQGGGHTEAFF. The CDR3 DNA follows: TGTGCCAGCGCCCAGGGAGGGGGTCACACTGAAGCTTTCTTT. This chain connects TRBV28 to TRBJ1-1; D might be TRBD1 (6 bases). The germline gives CDR1 MDHEN, CDR2 SYDVKM. The CDR3 runs to 14 residues. Trimming removed 8 bases at V and 3 bases at J, with 16 bases between.

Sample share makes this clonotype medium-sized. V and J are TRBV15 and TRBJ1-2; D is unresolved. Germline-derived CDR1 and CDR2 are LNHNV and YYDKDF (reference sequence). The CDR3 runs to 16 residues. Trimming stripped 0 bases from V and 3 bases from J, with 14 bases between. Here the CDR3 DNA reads TGTGCCACCAGCAGAGATCGGGGAGGGAATTACTATGGCTACACCTTC. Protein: CATSRDRGGNYYGYTF.

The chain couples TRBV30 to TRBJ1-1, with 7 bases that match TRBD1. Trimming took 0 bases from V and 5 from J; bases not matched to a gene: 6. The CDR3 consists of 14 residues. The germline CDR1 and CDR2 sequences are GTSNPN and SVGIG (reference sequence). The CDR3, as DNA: TGTGCCTGGAGTGTGACAGGGCTAAAGACTGAAGCTTTCTTT. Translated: CAWSVTGLKTEAFF.

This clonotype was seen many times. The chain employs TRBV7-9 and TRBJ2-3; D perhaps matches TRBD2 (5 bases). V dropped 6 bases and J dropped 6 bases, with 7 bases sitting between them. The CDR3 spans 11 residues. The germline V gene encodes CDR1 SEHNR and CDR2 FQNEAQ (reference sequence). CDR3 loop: CASRVADTQYF. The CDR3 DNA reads TGTGCCAGCAGGGTAGCGGATACGCAGTATTTT.

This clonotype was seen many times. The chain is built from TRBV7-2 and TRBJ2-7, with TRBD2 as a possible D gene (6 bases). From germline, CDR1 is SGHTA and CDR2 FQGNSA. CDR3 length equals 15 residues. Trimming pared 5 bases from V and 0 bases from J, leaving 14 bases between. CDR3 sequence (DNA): TGTGCCAGCAGCCCCGCCGGAGGGGCCTCCTACGAGCAGTACTTC. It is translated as CASSPAGGASYEQYF.

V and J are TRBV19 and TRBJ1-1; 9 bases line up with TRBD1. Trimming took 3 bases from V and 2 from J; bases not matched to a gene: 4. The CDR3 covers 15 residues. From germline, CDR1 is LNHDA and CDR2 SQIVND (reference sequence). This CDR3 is CASSMGQGVNTEAFF. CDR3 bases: TGTGCCAGTAGTATGGGACAGGGTGTCAACACTGAAGCTTTCTTT.

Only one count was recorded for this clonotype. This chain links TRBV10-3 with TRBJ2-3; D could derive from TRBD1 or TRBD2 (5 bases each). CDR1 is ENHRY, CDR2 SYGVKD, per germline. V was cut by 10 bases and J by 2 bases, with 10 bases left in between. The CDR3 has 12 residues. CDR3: CATRGDTDTQYF. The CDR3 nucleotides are TGTGCCACCAGAGGGGACACAGATACGCAGTATTTT.

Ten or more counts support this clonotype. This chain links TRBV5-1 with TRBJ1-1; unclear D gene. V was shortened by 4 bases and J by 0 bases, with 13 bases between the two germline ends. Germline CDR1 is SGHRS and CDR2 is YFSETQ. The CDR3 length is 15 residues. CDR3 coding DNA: TGCGCCAGCAGCGCGGGTGCAGCCATGAACACTGAAGCTTTCTTT. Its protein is CASSAGAAMNTEAFF.

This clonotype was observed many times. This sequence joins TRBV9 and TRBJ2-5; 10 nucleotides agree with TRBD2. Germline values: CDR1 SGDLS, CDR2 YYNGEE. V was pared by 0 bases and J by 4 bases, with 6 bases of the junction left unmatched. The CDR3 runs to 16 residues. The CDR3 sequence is CASSVEASGSRETQYF. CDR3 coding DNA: TGTGCCAGCAGCGTAGAAGCTAGCGGGAGTCGAGAGACCCAGTACTTC.

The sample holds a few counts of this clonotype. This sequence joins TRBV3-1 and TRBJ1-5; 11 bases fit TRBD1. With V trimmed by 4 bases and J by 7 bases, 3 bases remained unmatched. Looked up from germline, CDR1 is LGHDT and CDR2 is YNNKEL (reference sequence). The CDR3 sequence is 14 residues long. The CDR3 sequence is CASSRGTGGQPQHF. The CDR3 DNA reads TGTGCCAGCAGCCGGGGGACAGGGGGGCAGCCCCAGCATTTT. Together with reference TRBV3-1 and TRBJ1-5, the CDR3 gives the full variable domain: DTAVSQTPKYLVTQMGNDKSIKCEQNLGHDTMYWYKQDSKKFLKIMFSYNNKELIINETVPNRFSPKSPDKAHLNLHINSLELGDSAVYFCASSRGTGGQPQHFGDGTRLSIL.

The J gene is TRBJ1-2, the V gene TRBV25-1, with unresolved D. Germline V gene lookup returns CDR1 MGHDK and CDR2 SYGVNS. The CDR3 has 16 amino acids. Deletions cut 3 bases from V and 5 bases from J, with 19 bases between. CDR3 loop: CASSDTTLGRGYGYTF. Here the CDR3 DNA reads TGTGCCAGCAGTGATACGACCCTCGGACGCGGGTATGGCTACACCTTC.

Here the CDR3 DNA reads TGTGCCAGTAGTATGATGGAGAACTATGGCTACACCTTC. This translates into CASSMMENYGYTF. The V call is TRBV19, the J call TRBJ1-2; D unclear. The CDR3 runs 13 residues. Per the germline V gene, CDR1 is LNHDA and CDR2 is SQIVND (reference sequence). V lost 3 bases to trimming and J lost 2 bases, with 7 bases between them. The variable domain in full, with the rest retrieved from reference TRBV19 and TRBJ1-2, is DGGITQSPKYLFRKEGQNVTLSCEQNLNHDAMYWYRQDPGQGLRLIYYSQIVNDFQKGDIAEGYSVSREKKESFPLTVTSAQKNPTAFYLCASSMMENYGYTFGSGTRLTVV.

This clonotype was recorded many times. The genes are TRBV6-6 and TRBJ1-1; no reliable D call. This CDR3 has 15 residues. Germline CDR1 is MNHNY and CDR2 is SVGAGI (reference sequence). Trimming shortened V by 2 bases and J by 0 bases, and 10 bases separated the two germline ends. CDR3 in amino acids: CASSYNRPLNTEAFF. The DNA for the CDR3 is TGTGCCAGCAGTTACAACAGACCTTTGAACACTGAAGCTTTCTTT.

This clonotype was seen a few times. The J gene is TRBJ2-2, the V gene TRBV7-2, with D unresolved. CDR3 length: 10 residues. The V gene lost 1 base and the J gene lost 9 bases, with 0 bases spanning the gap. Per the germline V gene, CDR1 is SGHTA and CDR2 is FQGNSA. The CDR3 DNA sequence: TGTGCCAGCAGCTTAGGGGAGCTGTTTTTT. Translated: CASSLGELFF.